These T cell receptor beta chains were read from a single sample in a study of blood T cell repertoires in COVID-19. This table comes from immunoSEQ multiplex PCR, and its TCRdb copy is limited to in-frame clones, with some not included. The data contain 95,000 to 100,000 clones, 85% of them singletons. The sequenced material came from peripheral blood. The source is a woman between 65 and 79 years old with active or convalescent COVID-19. Both conserved end residues are part of each CDR3. Fields, in order: J gene, CDR3 length, clone size, V gene, CDR3 protein. Clone size appears in some rows only: once, few, many, or a class for an expanded clone.

j_call: TRBJ2-5; cdr3_length: 18; clone_size: -; v_call: TRBV5-1; cdr3_aa: CASSLVSSGGPQEETQYF
j_call: TRBJ1-2; cdr3_length: 12; clone_size: -; v_call: TRBV30; cdr3_aa: CAWDGTDYGYTF
j_call: TRBJ1-2; cdr3_length: 13; clone_size: few; v_call: TRBV12-3/TRBV12-4; cdr3_aa: CASSFSQSYGYTF
j_call: TRBJ1-1; cdr3_length: 16; clone_size: once; v_call: TRBV5-4; cdr3_aa: CASSIGQPQRNTEAFF
j_call: TRBJ1-1; cdr3_length: 15; clone_size: -; v_call: TRBV5-1; cdr3_aa: CASSLAQQGQTEAFF
j_call: TRBJ2-1; cdr3_length: 16; clone_size: -; v_call: TRBV28; cdr3_aa: CASSFIRGRKYNEQFF
j_call: TRBJ1-2; cdr3_length: 15; clone_size: once; v_call: TRBV5-1; cdr3_aa: CASSSSGQTNYGYTF
j_call: TRBJ2-7; cdr3_length: 16; clone_size: -; v_call: TRBV4-2; cdr3_aa: CASSQEQGRRVYEQYF
j_call: TRBJ2-7; cdr3_length: 14; clone_size: -; v_call: TRBV16; cdr3_aa: CASSQRGQGNEQYF
j_call: TRBJ1-6; cdr3_length: 14; clone_size: -; v_call: TRBV15; cdr3_aa: CATSKTGAGSPLHF
j_call: TRBJ1-1; cdr3_length: 17; clone_size: -; v_call: TRBV7-9; cdr3_aa: CASSRSGGGYLDTEAFF
j_call: TRBJ1-2; cdr3_length: 12; clone_size: once; v_call: TRBV30; cdr3_aa: CAWSRDTYGYTF
j_call: TRBJ2-2; cdr3_length: 16; clone_size: -; v_call: TRBV21-1; cdr3_aa: CASSERSGANTGELFF
j_call: TRBJ1-2; cdr3_length: 14; clone_size: -; v_call: TRBV6-5; cdr3_aa: CASSYSTGLGGYTF
j_call: TRBJ2-5; cdr3_length: 11; clone_size: -; v_call: TRBV11-2; cdr3_aa: CASSLFETQYF
j_call: TRBJ1-1; cdr3_length: 13; clone_size: -; v_call: TRBV3-1/TRBV3-2; cdr3_aa: CASSLRGKTEAFF
j_call: TRBJ1-2; cdr3_length: 14; clone_size: once; v_call: TRBV5-1; cdr3_aa: CASSLADRGLGYTF
j_call: TRBJ1-2; cdr3_length: 13; clone_size: once; v_call: TRBV28; cdr3_aa: CASSFGQGPGYTF
j_call: TRBJ2-1; cdr3_length: 13; clone_size: -; v_call: TRBV18; cdr3_aa: CASSQGVYNEQFF
j_call: TRBJ2-7; cdr3_length: 15; clone_size: -; v_call: TRBV7-6; cdr3_aa: CASSLGSPRVYEQYF
j_call: TRBJ2-3; cdr3_length: 16; clone_size: -; v_call: TRBV7-2; cdr3_aa: CASSLGLAGVSDTQYF
j_call: TRBJ2-3; cdr3_length: 17; clone_size: -; v_call: TRBV2; cdr3_aa: CASSERGRQRSTDTQYF
j_call: TRBJ2-1; cdr3_length: 17; clone_size: few; v_call: TRBV7-9; cdr3_aa: CASSLVLISGEYNEQFF
j_call: TRBJ2-1; cdr3_length: 13; clone_size: -; v_call: TRBV20-1; cdr3_aa: CSASLVWYNEQFF
j_call: TRBJ2-7; cdr3_length: 13; clone_size: -; v_call: TRBV27; cdr3_aa: CASWTGLSYEQYF
j_call: TRBJ2-1; cdr3_length: 16; clone_size: -; v_call: TRBV28; cdr3_aa: CASSPSGRPSYNEQFF
j_call: TRBJ2-7; cdr3_length: 16; clone_size: once; v_call: TRBV9; cdr3_aa: CASSVDGVGGRGEQYF
j_call: TRBJ2-2; cdr3_length: 14; clone_size: -; v_call: TRBV2; cdr3_aa: CATQGQAEGGELFF
j_call: TRBJ1-6; cdr3_length: 14; clone_size: -; v_call: TRBV28; cdr3_aa: CASSTTGANSPLHF
j_call: TRBJ2-1; cdr3_length: 15; clone_size: -; v_call: TRBV28; cdr3_aa: CASSLLTGGAKEQFF
j_call: TRBJ2-5; cdr3_length: 14; clone_size: -; v_call: TRBV7-2; cdr3_aa: CASSLVAPQETQYF
j_call: TRBJ1-6; cdr3_length: 16; clone_size: once; v_call: TRBV28; cdr3_aa: CASSSGQSSYNSPLHF
j_call: TRBJ1-2; cdr3_length: 16; clone_size: -; v_call: TRBV15; cdr3_aa: CATSTRGFGINNGYTF
j_call: TRBJ2-7; cdr3_length: 14; clone_size: -; v_call: TRBV5-1; cdr3_aa: CASSGGRSSYEQYF
j_call: TRBJ2-1; cdr3_length: 15; clone_size: -; v_call: TRBV30; cdr3_aa: CAWSTSGSNYNEQFF
j_call: TRBJ2-7; cdr3_length: 17; clone_size: -; v_call: TRBV6-2/TRBV6-3; cdr3_aa: CASSYTASKTGAGEQYF
j_call: TRBJ1-1; cdr3_length: 15; clone_size: -; v_call: TRBV6-2/TRBV6-3; cdr3_aa: CASSMVPGMNTEAFF
j_call: TRBJ2-1; cdr3_length: 15; clone_size: -; v_call: TRBV6-5; cdr3_aa: CASTQGASGSIEQFF
j_call: TRBJ2-1; cdr3_length: 15; clone_size: -; v_call: TRBV6-5; cdr3_aa: CASNPRLAGIHEQFF
j_call: TRBJ1-1; cdr3_length: 14; clone_size: -; v_call: TRBV7-2; cdr3_aa: CASSLLTPNTEAFF
j_call: TRBJ1-2; cdr3_length: 14; clone_size: -; v_call: TRBV2; cdr3_aa: CASKETGGGYGYTF
j_call: TRBJ2-5; cdr3_length: 14; clone_size: -; v_call: TRBV9; cdr3_aa: CASSVGQLQETQYF
j_call: TRBJ2-7; cdr3_length: 14; clone_size: -; v_call: TRBV6-6; cdr3_aa: CASSTGQGVSEQYF
j_call: TRBJ2-7; cdr3_length: 15; clone_size: -; v_call: TRBV21-1; cdr3_aa: CASSNKASGTYEQYF
j_call: TRBJ2-1; cdr3_length: 15; clone_size: -; v_call: TRBV29-1; cdr3_aa: CSVVGGVRSYNEQFF
j_call: TRBJ2-5; cdr3_length: 14; clone_size: -; v_call: TRBV7-2; cdr3_aa: CASWHDSHQETQYF
j_call: TRBJ1-2; cdr3_length: 11; clone_size: -; v_call: TRBV4-3; cdr3_aa: CASSQGGPRTF
j_call: TRBJ2-1; cdr3_length: 15; clone_size: -; v_call: TRBV7-2; cdr3_aa: CASSLAVRVINEQFF
j_call: TRBJ2-3; cdr3_length: 15; clone_size: -; v_call: TRBV5-6; cdr3_aa: CASRMGLAGPDTQYF
j_call: TRBJ2-1; cdr3_length: 17; clone_size: -; v_call: TRBV9; cdr3_aa: CASSPRPSGGDYNEQFF
j_call: TRBJ2-7; cdr3_length: 14; clone_size: -; v_call: TRBV7-9; cdr3_aa: CASSFGGNYNEQYF
j_call: TRBJ1-2; cdr3_length: 13; clone_size: once; v_call: TRBV6-6; cdr3_aa: CASSQESNYGYTF
j_call: TRBJ1-1; cdr3_length: 15; clone_size: -; v_call: TRBV7-2; cdr3_aa: CASSPYRGMGTEAFF